Listed below are T cell receptor beta chains from one sample, sequenced in a study of blood T cell repertoires in COVID-19. Sequencing was performed with immunoSEQ multiplex PCR; in TCRdb, only in-frame clones are kept and a portion is missing. The table includes hundreds of thousands of clones, approximately 91% detected once. The sample comprised PBMCs or T cells enriched from blood (not recorded which). The receptors shown here come from a woman between 18 and 29 years old who had been exposed to COVID-19. Both conserved end residues are part of each CDR3. The D gene is left open where the match is weak. A row's size may be missing; if present it is once, few, many or a size class.

j_call | cdr3_length | v_call | clone_size | d_call | cdr3_aa | cdr3_nt
TRBJ1-3 | 17 | TRBV5-1 | - | TRBD1 | CASSLQGAQSSGNTIYF | TGCGCCAGCAGCTTACAGGGGGCCCAGAGCTCTGGAAACACCATATATTTT
TRBJ2-1 | 14 | TRBV19 | - | - | CASTGGRTYNEQFF | TGTGCCAGTACGGGGGGCAGGACTTACAATGAGCAGTTCTTC
TRBJ1-1 | 13 | TRBV28 | - | - | CASSFWAGGEAFF | TGTGCCAGCAGTTTTTGGGCCGGGGGTGAAGCTTTCTTT
TRBJ2-5 | 11 | TRBV28 | - | - | CASSLVEAQYF | TGTGCCAGCAGCTTGGTAGAGGCCCAGTACTTC
TRBJ2-5 | 18 | TRBV11-2 | - | TRBD2 | CASSFNQREQGGQETQYF | TGTGCCAGCAGCTTCAACCAGCGGGAGCAGGGAGGGCAAGAGACCCAGTACTTC
TRBJ2-5 | 13 | TRBV28 | - | - | CASSQGGLGTQYF | TGTGCCAGCAGCCAGGGGGGCCTCGGGACCCAGTACTTC
TRBJ1-3 | 17 | TRBV5-1 | - | TRBD1 | CASSPAGTGGKGNTIYF | TGCGCCAGCAGCCCCGCTGGTACAGGGGGCAAAGGAAACACCATATATTTT
TRBJ1-2 | 15 | TRBV28 | few | - | CASSFPGAANYGYTF | TGTGCCAGCAGTTTCCCAGGGGCTGCTAACTATGGCTACACCTTC
TRBJ1-3 | 15 | TRBV11-2 | - | - | CASSFLASSGNTIYF | TGTGCCAGCAGCTTTTTGGCAAGCTCTGGAAACACCATATATTTT
TRBJ1-1 | 15 | TRBV9 | - | TRBD1 | CASSPPGGAGTEAFF | TGTGCCAGCAGCCCCCCAGGGGGCGCAGGCACTGAAGCTTTCTTT
TRBJ2-7 | 16 | TRBV5-5 | few | TRBD1 | CASSPRLGTGGNEQYF | TGTGCCAGCAGCCCGAGGCTGGGGACAGGAGGGAACGAGCAGTACTTC
TRBJ1-2 | 12 | TRBV7-9 | - | TRBD1 | CASSPGTDGYTF | TGTGCCAGCAGCCCGGGGACAGATGGCTACACCTTC
TRBJ2-3 | 16 | TRBV6-2/TRBV6-3 | - | - | CASSYGQGLSTDTQYF | TGTGCCAGCAGTTACGGCCAGGGTCTTAGCACAGATACGCAGTATTTT
TRBJ1-2 | 12 | TRBV27 | - | - | CASSPLGGGYTF | TGTGCCAGCAGTCCCCTTGGAGGAGGCTACACCTTC
TRBJ2-7 | 12 | TRBV5-5 | - | - | CASRSPGSEQYF | TGTGCCAGCAGATCGCCAGGATCTGAGCAGTACTTC
TRBJ1-4 | 14 | TRBV19 | - | TRBD1 | CASSQGTVNEKLFF | TGTGCCAGTAGCCAAGGGACAGTTAATGAAAAACTGTTTTTT
TRBJ2-7 | 12 | TRBV29-1 | - | - | CSVDGQRGEQYF | TGCAGCGTTGATGGACAGCGAGGGGAGCAGTACTTC
TRBJ2-2 | 15 | TRBV19 | few | - | CASSPTGENTGELFF | TGTGCCAGTAGCCCCACGGGTGAGAACACCGGGGAGCTGTTTTTT
TRBJ1-4 | 15 | TRBV9 | - | - | CASSPDFTTNEKLFF | TGTGCCAGCAGCCCTGACTTTACAACTAATGAAAAACTGTTTTTT
TRBJ2-3 | 15 | TRBV10-2 | - | TRBD2 | CASSETSGGPNTQYF | TGCGCCAGCAGTGAGACTAGCGGGGGGCCCAATACGCAGTATTTT
TRBJ1-5 | 16 | TRBV7-2 | - | - | CASSLEGGLLNQPQHF | TGTGCCAGCAGCTTAGAGGGGGGGCTACTCAATCAGCCCCAGCATTTT
TRBJ2-1 | 15 | TRBV7-2 | - | TRBD2 | CASSHPGGPKYEQFF | TGTGCCAGCAGCCACCCGGGGGGGCCTAAATATGAGCAGTTCTTC
TRBJ2-3 | 16 | TRBV7-2 | - | - | CASRPFIQGVQDTQYF | TGTGCCAGCAGGCCTTTTATACAGGGCGTACAAGATACGCAGTATTTT
TRBJ1-6 | 16 | TRBV2 | - | - | CASSEAMAGLNSPLHF | TGTGCCAGCAGTGAAGCAATGGCAGGATTAAATTCACCCCTCCACTTT
TRBJ2-3 | 16 | TRBV6-2/TRBV6-3 | - | - | CASSLPGPPYTDTQYF | TGTGCCAGCAGTCTGCCTGGGCCTCCATACACAGATACGCAGTATTTT
TRBJ2-7 | 14 | TRBV15 | - | TRBD1 | CATGPRRQGAGQYF | TGTGCCACCGGGCCCAGGAGACAGGGGGCTGGGCAGTACTTC
TRBJ2-2 | 15 | TRBV7-2 | - | - | CASSQTTENTGELFF | TGTGCCAGCAGTCAGACGACAGAAAACACCGGGGAGCTGTTTTTT
TRBJ1-1 | 14 | TRBV25-1 | - | - | CASSEAGMNTEAFF | TGTGCCAGCAGTGAGGCCGGGATGAACACTGAAGCTTTCTTT
TRBJ2-7 | 15 | TRBV6-6 | once | - | CASSFAPGLTYEQYF | TGTGCCAGCAGTTTCGCTCCGGGACTCACCTACGAGCAGTACTTC
TRBJ2-3 | 13 | TRBV7-9 | - | - | CASSLAHRDTQYF | TGTGCCAGCAGCTTAGCGCACAGAGATACGCAGTATTTT
TRBJ1-6 | 17 | TRBV27 | once | TRBD1 | CASSPGTGRSYNSPLHF | TGTGCCAGCAGCCCCGGGACAGGGAGATCCTATAATTCACCCCTCCACTTT
TRBJ2-1 | 15 | TRBV5-4 | - | - | CASSLRGIGVNEQFF | TGTGCCAGCAGCCTGAGGGGGATAGGGGTCAATGAGCAGTTCTTC
TRBJ1-1 | 14 | TRBV27 | - | TRBD1 | CASSNGQGISEAFF | TGTGCCAGCAGTAACGGACAGGGGATCTCTGAAGCTTTCTTT
TRBJ1-2 | 14 | TRBV5-6 | - | - | CASSWGLGTGLWTF | -
TRBJ2-1 | 14 | TRBV3-1/TRBV3-2 | - | TRBD2 | CASSQASGGYEQFF | TGTGCCAGCAGCCAAGCTAGCGGGGGTTATGAGCAGTTCTTC
TRBJ1-1 | 12 | TRBV29-1 | - | - | CSVEVTGTEAFF | TGCAGCGTTGAAGTAACGGGAACTGAAGCTTTCTTT
TRBJ1-6 | 17 | TRBV15 | - | TRBD1 | CATSSRDREGANSPLHF | TGTGCCACCAGCAGCCGGGACAGGGAGGGTGCTAATTCACCCCTCCACTTT
TRBJ1-4 | 15 | TRBV28 | - | - | CASSALDSLNEKLFF | TGTGCCAGCAGTGCCTTGGACAGCCTTAATGAAAAACTGTTTTTT
TRBJ1-3 | 16 | TRBV24-1 | - | TRBD1 | CATSDGWDSSGNTIYF | TGTGCCACCAGTGATGGTTGGGACAGCTCTGGAAACACCATATATTTT
TRBJ2-2 | 18 | TRBV4-1 | - | TRBD2 | CASSHGLAGLLLTGELFF | TGCGCCAGCAGCCACGGACTAGCGGGTTTGTTATTGACCGGGGAGCTGTTTTTT
TRBJ1-2 | 16 | TRBV18 | - | TRBD1 | CASSPTSKQGLDGYTF | TGTGCCAGCTCACCGACTTCGAAACAGGGGTTGGATGGCTACACCTTC
TRBJ1-5 | 16 | TRBV7-8 | - | - | CASSLRVRIESQPQHF | TGTGCCAGCAGCTTACGGGTGCGGATAGAGAGTCAGCCCCAGCATTTT
TRBJ1-2 | 14 | TRBV10-3 | - | - | CAISQGLENYGYTF | TGTGCCATCAGCCAGGGGCTTGAGAACTATGGCTACACCTTC
TRBJ2-7 | 14 | TRBV6-5 | - | - | CASSYNQGPYEQYF | TGTGCCAGCAGTTACAACCAGGGCCCCTACGAGCAGTACTTC
TRBJ2-2 | 16 | TRBV18 | - | - | CASSPRAGSNTGELFF | TGTGCCAGCTCACCACGGGCCGGATCGAACACCGGGGAGCTGTTTTTT
TRBJ2-7 | 13 | TRBV28 | - | - | CASSPPTASEQYF | TGTGCCAGCAGTCCCCCGACAGCCTCCGAGCAGTACTTC
TRBJ2-7 | 15 | TRBV5-1 | once | - | CASSRGHESSYEQYF | TGCGCCAGCAGCAGAGGACACGAAAGCTCCTACGAGCAGTACTTC
TRBJ1-2 | 15 | TRBV28 | - | - | CASSPDRQTNYGYTF | TGTGCCAGCAGTCCCGACCGACAGACTAACTATGGCTACACCTTC
TRBJ2-7 | 16 | TRBV25-1 | - | TRBD2 | CASSGSRTRGSYEQYF | TGTGCCAGCAGTGGTTCCCGGACTAGAGGGTCTTACGAGCAGTACTTC
TRBJ1-4 | 12 | TRBV28 | - | - | CASSPSNEKLFF | TGTGCCAGCAGTCCCTCTAATGAAAAACTGTTTTTT
TRBJ2-7 | 15 | TRBV4-1 | - | TRBD2 | CASSHGTSGRYEQYF | TGCGCCAGCAGCCATGGGACTAGCGGGAGGTACGAGCAGTACTTC
TRBJ1-6 | 13 | TRBV9 | - | - | CASSVAYTSPLHF | TGTGCCAGCAGCGTGGCATATACTTCACCCCTCCACTTT
TRBJ2-7 | 10 | TRBV2 | - | - | CASWNREQYF | TGTGCCAGCTGGAACAGGGAGCAGTACTTC
TRBJ1-2 | 17 | TRBV24-1 | once | TRBD1 | CATRPRDRGVLDYGYTF | TGTGCCACCAGACCCCGGGACAGGGGAGTTCTGGACTATGGCTACACCTTC
TRBJ2-7 | 16 | TRBV18 | - | - | CASSPPVSQGLYEQYF | TGTGCCAGCTCACCACCCGTTTCACAGGGCCTCTACGAGCAGTACTTC
TRBJ1-6 | 14 | TRBV6-5 | - | - | CASSRGGGGGPLHF | TGTGCCAGCAGTCGGGGCGGTGGGGGCGGTCCCCTCCACTTT
TRBJ1-4 | 16 | TRBV4-2 | - | - | CASSQEGQGSWEKLFF | TGTGCCAGCAGCCAAGAAGGGCAGGGGTCGTGGGAAAAACTGTTTTTT